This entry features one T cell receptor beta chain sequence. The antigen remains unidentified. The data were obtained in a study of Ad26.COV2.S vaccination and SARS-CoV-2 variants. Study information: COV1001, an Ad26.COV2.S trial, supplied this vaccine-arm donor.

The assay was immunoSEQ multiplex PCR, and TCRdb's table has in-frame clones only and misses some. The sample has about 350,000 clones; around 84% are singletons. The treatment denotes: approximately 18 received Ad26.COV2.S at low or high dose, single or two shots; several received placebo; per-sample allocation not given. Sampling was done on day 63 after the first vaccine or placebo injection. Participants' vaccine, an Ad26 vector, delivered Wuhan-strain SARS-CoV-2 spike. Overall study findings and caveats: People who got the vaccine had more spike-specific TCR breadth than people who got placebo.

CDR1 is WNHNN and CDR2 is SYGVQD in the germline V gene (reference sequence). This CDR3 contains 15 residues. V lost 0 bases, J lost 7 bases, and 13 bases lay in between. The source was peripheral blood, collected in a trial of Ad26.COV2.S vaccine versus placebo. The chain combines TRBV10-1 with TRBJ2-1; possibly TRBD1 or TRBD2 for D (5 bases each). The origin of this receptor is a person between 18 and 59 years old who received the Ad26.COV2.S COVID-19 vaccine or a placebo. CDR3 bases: TGCGCCAGCAGTGAGTCAAGTTGGGACCAGAATGAGCAGTTCTTC. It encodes CASSESSWDQNEQFF.